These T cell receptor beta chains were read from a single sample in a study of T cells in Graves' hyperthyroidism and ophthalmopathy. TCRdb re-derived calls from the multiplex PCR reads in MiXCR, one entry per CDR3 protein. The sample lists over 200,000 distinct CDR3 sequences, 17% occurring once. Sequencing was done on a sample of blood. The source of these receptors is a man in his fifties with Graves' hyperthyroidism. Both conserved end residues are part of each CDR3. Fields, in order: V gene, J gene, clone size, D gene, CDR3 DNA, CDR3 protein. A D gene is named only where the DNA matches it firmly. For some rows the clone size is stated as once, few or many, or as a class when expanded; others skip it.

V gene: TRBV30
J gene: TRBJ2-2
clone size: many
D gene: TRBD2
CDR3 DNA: TGTGCCTGGAGTGGACTAGCGGGAGGGATCACCGGGGAGCTGTTTTTT
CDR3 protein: CAWSGLAGGITGELFF

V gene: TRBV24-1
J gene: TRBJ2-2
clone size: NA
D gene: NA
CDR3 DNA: TGTGCCACCAAGCTCACTCCCGCCGGGGAGCTGTTTTTT
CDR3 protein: CATKLTPAGELFF

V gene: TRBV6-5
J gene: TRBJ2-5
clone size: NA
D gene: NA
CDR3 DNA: TGTGCCAGCAGTTACTCGTCAGGGACTCAAGAGACCCAGTACTTC
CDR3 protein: CASSYSSGTQETQYF

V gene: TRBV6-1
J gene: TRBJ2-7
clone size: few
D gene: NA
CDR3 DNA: TGTGCCAGCAGTGCGGACCTAGGTTACGAGCAGTACTTC
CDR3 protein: CASSADLGYEQYF

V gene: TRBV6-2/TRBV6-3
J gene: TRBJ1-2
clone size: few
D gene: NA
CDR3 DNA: TGTGCCAGCAGTTACTCGAACAAGTATGGCTACACCTTC
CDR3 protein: CASSYSNKYGYTF

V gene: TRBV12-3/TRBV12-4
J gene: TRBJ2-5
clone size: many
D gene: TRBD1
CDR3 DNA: TGTGCCAGCAGTTTTAGTAAGGGGGCAGGTGAGACCCAGTACTTC
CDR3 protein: CASSFSKGAGETQYF

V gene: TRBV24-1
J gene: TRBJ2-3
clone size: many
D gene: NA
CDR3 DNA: TGTGCCACCAGTGATTCGACTACGGGGGATACGCAGTATTTT
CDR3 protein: CATSDSTTGDTQYF

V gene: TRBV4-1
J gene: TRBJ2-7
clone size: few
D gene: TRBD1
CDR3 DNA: TGCGCCAGCAGCCGGGTTTCCGGGACAGAAAACTACGAGCAGTACTTC
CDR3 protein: CASSRVSGTENYEQYF

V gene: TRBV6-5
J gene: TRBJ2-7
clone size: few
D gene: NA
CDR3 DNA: TGTGCCAGCAGTTACTCGGATGGGTCCTACGAGCAGTACTTC
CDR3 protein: CASSYSDGSYEQYF

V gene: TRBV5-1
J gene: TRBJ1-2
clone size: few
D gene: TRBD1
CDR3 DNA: TGCGCCAGCAGCTCGACAGGGGGAGTCTATGGCTACACCTTC
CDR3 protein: CASSSTGGVYGYTF

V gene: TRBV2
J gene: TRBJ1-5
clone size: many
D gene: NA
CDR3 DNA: TGTGCCAGCAGTGAAAGTAACGATCAGCCCCAGCATTTT
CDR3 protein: CASSESNDQPQHF

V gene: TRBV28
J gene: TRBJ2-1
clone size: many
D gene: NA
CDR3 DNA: TGTGCCAGCAGTTTACGCGGGATGCAGTTCTTC
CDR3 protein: CASSLRGMQFF

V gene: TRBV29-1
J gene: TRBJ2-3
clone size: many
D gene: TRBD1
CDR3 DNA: TGCAGCGTGGACAGGGACCTCACAGATACGCAGTATTTT
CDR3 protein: CSVDRDLTDTQYF

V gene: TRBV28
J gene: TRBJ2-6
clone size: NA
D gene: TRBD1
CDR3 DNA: TGTGCCCCGCGGGACAGGAGACCTGGGGCCAACGTCCTGACTTTC
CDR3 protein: CAPRDRRPGANVLTF

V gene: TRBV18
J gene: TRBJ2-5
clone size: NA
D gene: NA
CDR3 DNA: TGTGCCAGCTCACCGTTCCGGGACTCCCAAGAGACCCAGTACTTC
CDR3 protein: CASSPFRDSQETQYF

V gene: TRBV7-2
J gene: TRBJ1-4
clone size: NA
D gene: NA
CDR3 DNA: TGTGCCAGCAGCCAACTGAACAGGGAAGCTAATGAAAAACTGTTTTTT
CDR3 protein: CASSQLNREANEKLFF

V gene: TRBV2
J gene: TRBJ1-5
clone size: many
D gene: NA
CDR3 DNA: TGTGCCAGCAGTGAACTGAGGGATCAGCCCCAGCATTTT
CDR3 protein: CASSELRDQPQHF

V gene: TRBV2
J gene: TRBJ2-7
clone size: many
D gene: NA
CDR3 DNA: TGTGCCAGCAGTGATTCGGGGCAGAGAGCCTACGAGCAGTACTTC
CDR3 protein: CASSDSGQRAYEQYF

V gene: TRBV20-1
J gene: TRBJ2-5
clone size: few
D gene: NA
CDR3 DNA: TGCAGTGCGGGGACTTCTTTGAAGGGGATCCAGTACTTC
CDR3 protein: CSAGTSLKGIQYF

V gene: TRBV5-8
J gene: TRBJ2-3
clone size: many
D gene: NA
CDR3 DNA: TGTGCCAGCAGCTTGCAAGAGCGGTACACAGATACGCAGTATTTT
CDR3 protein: CASSLQERYTDTQYF

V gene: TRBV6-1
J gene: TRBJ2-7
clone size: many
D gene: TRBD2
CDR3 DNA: TGTGCCAGCAGTGAAATGGCTAGCGGGAACTACGAGCAGTACTTC
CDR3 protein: CASSEMASGNYEQYF

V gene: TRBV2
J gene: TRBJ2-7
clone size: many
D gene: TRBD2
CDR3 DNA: TGTGCCAGCAGTGCCCTAGCGGGAGTTGAGCAGTACTTC
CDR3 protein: CASSALAGVEQYF

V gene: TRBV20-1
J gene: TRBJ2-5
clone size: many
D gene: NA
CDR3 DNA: TGCAGTGCTAGTGGGGGGCAGGGGCAGAATCAGGATCAAGAGACCCAGTACTTC
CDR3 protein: CSASGGQGQNQDQETQYF

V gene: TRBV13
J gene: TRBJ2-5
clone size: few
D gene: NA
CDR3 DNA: TGTGCCAGCAGCTTGGGAGAGGGGATGGAGGAGACCCAGTACTTC
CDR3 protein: CASSLGEGMEETQYF